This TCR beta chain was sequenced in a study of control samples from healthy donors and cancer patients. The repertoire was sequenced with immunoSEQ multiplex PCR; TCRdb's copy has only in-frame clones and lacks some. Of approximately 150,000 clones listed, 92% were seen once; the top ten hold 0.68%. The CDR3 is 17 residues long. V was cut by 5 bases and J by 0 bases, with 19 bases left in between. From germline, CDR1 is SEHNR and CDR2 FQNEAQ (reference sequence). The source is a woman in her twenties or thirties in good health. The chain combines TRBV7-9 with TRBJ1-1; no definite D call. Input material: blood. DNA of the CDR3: TGTGCCAGCAGCCCCAACAATGGGCAGACCATGAACACTGAAGCTTTCTTT. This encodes CASSPNNGQTMNTEAFF.